Below are 15 T cell receptor beta chains sequenced from a single sample in a study of T cell responses to AZD1222 COVID-19 vaccine. Produced via immunoSEQ multiplex PCR; TCRdb's table is partial and in-frame only. Seen here are 110,000 to 150,000 clones, about 91% observed once, and the top ten hold 1.5% to 2%. Sequenced material: peripheral blood, taken on day 0 of AZD1222 vaccination. Receptor source: an adult in good health.

J is TRBJ2-6 and V is TRBV29-1, with 10 bases lining up with TRBD2. The CDR3 has 17 amino acids. Germline V lookup: CDR1 SQVTM, CDR2 ANQGSEA. The ends lost 4 bases at V and 2 bases at J; junction bases unmatched: 8. CDR3 loop: CSVVASGGSPGANVLTF. The CDR3 DNA sequence: TGCAGCGTTGTGGCTAGCGGGGGAAGTCCTGGGGCCAACGTCCTGACTTTC.

The rearrangement uses TRBV19 and TRBJ2-5, with a possible D match to TRBD1 (5 bases). The CDR3 extends over 13 amino acids. V shed 4 bases and J shed 5 bases, with 11 bases lying between them. CDR1 and CDR2 (germline): LNHDA, SQIVND (reference sequence). CDR3 in DNA: TGTGCCAGTAGTAAGGGGCTGAGGGAGACCCAGTACTTC. As protein: CASSKGLRETQYF.

This chain joins TRBV19 and TRBJ2-1; D is possibly TRBD2 (5 bases). CDR1 and CDR2 from the germline V gene are LNHDA and SQIVND (reference sequence). The CDR3 covers 14 residues. V was trimmed by 8 bases and J by 0 bases, leaving 11 bases between them. The CDR3 spells CASQRRSSYNEQFF. CDR3 nucleotides: TGTGCCAGTCAGCGGAGGAGCTCCTACAATGAGCAGTTCTTC.

There are a few counts of this clone. The chain has TRBV18 and TRBJ1-2; perhaps TRBD1 as D (5 bases). This CDR3 spans 15 amino acids. Germline V gene data show CDR1 as KGHSH and CDR2 as LQKENI. The V and J ends lost 2 bases and 5 bases respectively, with 15 bases between them. CDR3 bases: TGTGCCAGCTCACCAGGGCCCGGGACTGGATATGGCTACACCTTC. Translating it yields CASSPGPGTGYGYTF. The complete variable domain, with remaining parts taken from reference TRBV18 and TRBJ1-2, reads NAGVMQNPRHLVRRRGQEARLRCSPMKGHSHVYWYRQLPEEGLKFMVYLQKENIIDESGMPKERFSAEFPKEGPSILRIQQVVRGDSAAYFCASSPGPGTGYGYTFGSGTRLTVV.

The J gene is TRBJ1-6, the V gene TRBV4-1, with unresolved D. The CDR3 length is 12 residues. Trimming pared 1 base from V and 8 bases from J, leaving 3 bases between. CDR1 and CDR2 (germline): MGHRA, YSYEKL. The CDR3 DNA follows: TGCGCCAGCAGCCAAGGGCATTCACCCCTCCACTTT. Residues: CASSQGHSPLHF.

The chain employs TRBV4-1 and TRBJ1-4, with unresolved D. Trimming cost V 4 bases and J 6 bases, with 18 bases left between them. Germline lookup yields CDR1 MGHRA and CDR2 YSYEKL. This CDR3 spans 16 amino acids. The CDR3: CASSRAESVRDEKLFF. CDR3 nucleotides: TGCGCCAGCAGCCGAGCGGAGTCGGTCCGAGATGAAAAACTGTTTTTT.

This clone was counted only a few times. The rearrangement uses TRBV29-1 and TRBJ1-2; the D is unclear. Trimming took off 3 bases at V and 4 bases at J, with 12 bases between the two ends. This CDR3 is 13 amino acids long. Germline V lookup: CDR1 SQVTM, CDR2 ANQGSEA. The CDR3 DNA follows: TGCAGCGTTGATATAGATACGGCCTATGGCTACACCTTC. Its translation is CSVDIDTAYGYTF.

The chain joins TRBV13 to TRBJ1-1; D gene uncertain. This CDR3 is built from 15 residues. From germline, CDR1 is PRHDT and CDR2 FYEKMQ (reference sequence). The germline V and J ends were trimmed by 4 bases and 2 bases, with 14 bases remaining between them. The CDR3 reads CASSYRRTANTEAFF. DNA for the CDR3: TGTGCCAGCAGCTACCGCCGGACGGCTAACACTGAAGCTTTCTTT.

This clone was recorded only once. The chain is built from TRBV28 and TRBJ2-5; 8 bases fit TRBD2. Germline V gene data show CDR1 as MDHEN and CDR2 as SYDVKM. CDR3 length: 17 residues. V shed 5 bases, J shed 0 bases, and the junction held 11 bases outside the gene matches. CDR3: CASSLGVGGGHQETQYF. The CDR3 region has the DNA TGTGCCAGCAGTCTAGGGGTAGGCGGGGGGCACCAAGAGACCCAGTACTTC.

This clone was picked up a small number of times. The V call is TRBV6-5, the J call TRBJ1-6; possibly TRBD1 for D (6 bases). The CDR3 spans 16 residues. V lost 2 bases, J lost 7 bases, and 15 bases lay in between. Germline V gene sequence: CDR1 MNHEY, CDR2 SVGAGI. The CDR3 sequence: CASSYLWGAENSPLHF. CDR3 in DNA: TGTGCCAGCAGTTACCTTTGGGGGGCTGAGAATTCACCCCTCCACTTT.

This clone appeared a single time. The chain has TRBV5-1 and TRBJ2-7; the D is unclear. The CDR3 spans 16 residues. V was pared by 0 bases and J by 0 bases, with 13 bases between. Germline lookup yields CDR1 SGHRS and CDR2 YFSETQ. The CDR3 DNA reads as TGCGCCAGCAGCTTGGGAGTTTCTGGGATCTCCTACGAGCAGTACTTC. Its translation is CASSLGVSGISYEQYF.

V usage is TRBV5-1 and J usage is TRBJ1-2, with a weak D call TRBD1 (6 bases). The length of the CDR3 is 14 residues. V was cut by 2 bases and J by 3 bases, with 11 bases left in between. The V gene's germline CDR1 is SGHRS and CDR2 YFSETQ. The chain's CDR3 is CASSFTGIDYGYTF. The CDR3 DNA reads as TGCGCCAGCAGCTTTACAGGGATAGACTATGGCTACACCTTC.

The rearrangement uses TRBV30 and TRBJ1-5; D ambiguous. Germline CDR1 is GTSNPN and CDR2 is SVGIG (reference sequence). Trimming took 7 bases from V and 6 from J, leaving 13 bases between them. This CDR3 is 12 amino acids long. The DNA for the CDR3 is TGTGCCTACGGACCATTTGGTCAGCCCCAGCATTTT. This codes for CAYGPFGQPQHF.

The V gene is TRBV7-3, the J gene TRBJ1-5, with D uncertain. The V end was cut by 2 bases, the J end by 3 bases, with 5 bases between. The CDR3 has 13 residues. The germline gives CDR1 SGHTA, CDR2 FQGTGA. CDR3 region: CASSLQHNQPQHF. CDR3 bases: TGTGCCAGCAGCTTACAGCACAATCAGCCCCAGCATTTT.

This chain joins TRBV20-1 and TRBJ2-7; D is possibly TRBD1 (5 bases). CDR1 and CDR2 (germline): DFQATT, SNEGSKA (reference sequence). This CDR3 contains 15 residues. The ends were cut back, 3 bases at V and 3 bases at J, with 18 bases in the middle. The CDR3 reads CSASITGWGYYEQYF. CDR3 DNA sequence: TGCAGTGCTAGTATCACAGGTTGGGGATACTACGAGCAGTACTTC.